These 18 T cell receptor beta chains originate from one sample sequenced in a study of siplizumab effects on memory and regulatory T cells. Here immunoSEQ multiplex PCR was the method, and the copy in TCRdb shows in-frame clones only, minus some. The sample has 50,000 to 75,000 clones, roughly 85% seen once. Sequencing was carried out using memory CD4+ T cells sorted from blood. Receptors originate from a human donor in good health.

This clone has more than one count but fewer than ten. J is TRBJ2-5 and V is TRBV19; TRBD1 matches 10 bases. Trimming removed 3 bases from V and 4 bases from J; junction bases left unmatched: 5. Germline V gives CDR1 LNHDA, CDR2 SQIVND (reference sequence). The CDR3 has 15 amino acids. CDR3: CASSIGTGAGETQYF. CDR3 in DNA: TGTGCCAGTAGTATTGGGACAGGGGCCGGAGAGACCCAGTACTTC.

This rearrangement joins TRBV5-5 to TRBJ2-2; 8 bases line up with TRBD2. CDR1 and CDR2 (germline): SGHKS, YYEKEE (reference sequence). The J segment lost 4 bases and the V segment lost 6 bases, leaving 11 bases of the junction unmatched. CDR3 length: 16 residues. The CDR3 here is CASTPGAGGSTGELFF. The CDR3 DNA reads as TGTGCCAGCACCCCGGGGGCGGGGGGAAGCACCGGGGAGCTGTTTTTT.

The CDR3 protein is CASSRRTGELFF. As DNA, the CDR3 is TGTGCCAGCAGTCGAAGGACCGGGGAGCTGTTTTTT. The chain couples TRBV6-5 to TRBJ2-2; D remains ambiguous. V was shortened by 5 bases and J by 5 bases, with 6 bases between the two germline ends. This CDR3 region has 12 residues. In germline, CDR1 is MNHEY, CDR2 SVGAGI.

V is TRBV7-3 and J is TRBJ2-1, with D hard to call. Germline V CDR1 and CDR2: SGHTA, FQGTGA. Trimming took 0 bases from V and 6 from J, leaving 12 bases between them. The CDR3 is made up of 15 amino acids. The CDR3 reads CASSLTGVFANEQFF. DNA for the CDR3: TGTGCCAGCAGCTTAACAGGTGTTTTTGCCAATGAGCAGTTCTTC.

This sequence joins TRBV28 and TRBJ1-1; D ambiguous. The CDR3 sequence is 13 residues long. The V end lost 3 bases, the J end lost 1 base, and 6 bases lay between the germline ends. CDR1 is MDHEN and CDR2 is SYDVKM in the germline V gene. In DNA form, the CDR3 reads TGTGCCAGCAGTTTTATGTGGAACACTGAAGCTTTCTTT. Its translation: CASSFMWNTEAFF.

This chain uses TRBV10-3 with TRBJ2-7; D remains unclear. Trimming left V 3 bases short and J 2 bases short, with 17 bases between. This CDR3 is built from 16 residues. CDR1 and CDR2 from the germline V gene are ENHRY and SYGVKD. The CDR3 reads CAISDRSGLRAYEQYF. CDR3 sequence (DNA): TGTGCCATCAGTGATCGTTCCGGCCTCAGAGCCTACGAGCAGTACTTC.

This clone was recorded once. The V call is TRBV7-2, the J call TRBJ1-3; D call uncertain. V lost 7 bases and J lost 2, with 6 bases in between. Per the germline V gene, CDR1 is SGHTA and CDR2 is FQGNSA. The length of the CDR3 is 12 residues. The CDR3 is CASTLTGNTIYF. CDR3 bases: TGTGCCAGCACCTTGACTGGAAACACCATATATTTT.

This clone was recorded a few times. This chain links TRBV2 with TRBJ2-7; D is possibly TRBD1 (5 bases). Germline lookup yields CDR1 SNHLY and CDR2 FYNNEI. V shed 8 bases and J shed 3 bases, with 11 bases lying between them. The CDR3 consists of 12 residues. CDR3 DNA: TGTGCCAGCGGTAGGGGTTACTACGAGCAGTACTTC. This gives the protein CASGRGYYEQYF.

The chain recombines TRBV4-3 with TRBJ2-2; maybe TRBD1 (6 bases). V shed 4 bases and J shed 4 bases, with 19 bases lying between them. The CDR3 spans 17 residues. Germline V CDR1 and CDR2: LGHNA, YSLEER. The CDR3 protein is CASSPTTGPRGTGELFF. In DNA form, the CDR3 reads TGCGCCAGCAGCCCAACGACAGGCCCTCGAGGCACCGGGGAGCTGTTTTTT.

DNA for the CDR3: TGTGCCAGCAGTTCCCGGGGGGGCCCCTACAATGAGCAGTTCTTC. Translated, it gives CASSSRGGPYNEQFF. The chain combines TRBV5-6 with TRBJ2-1; 8 nucleotides align to TRBD2. The CDR3 extends over 15 amino acids. V was pared by 5 bases and J by 2 bases, with 6 bases of the junction left unmatched. CDR1 SGHDT and CDR2 YYEEEE come from the germline V gene.

This chain connects TRBV18 to TRBJ1-2; D perhaps matches TRBD1 (6 bases). The V end was cut by 6 bases, the J end by 2 bases, with 19 bases between. Germline V gene lookup returns CDR1 KGHSH and CDR2 LQKENI. This CDR3 spans 16 amino acids. This CDR3 is CASSQAGAGTNYGYTF. In nucleotides, the CDR3 is TGTGCCAGCTCCCAGGCGGGGGCAGGGACCAACTATGGCTACACCTTC.

The CDR3 nucleotides are TGTGCCAGTAGTTTTGCTGCCCGGACGTCCTCCTCTGGGGCCAACGTCCTGACTTTC. Protein: CASSFAARTSSSGANVLTF. This sequence joins TRBV19 and TRBJ2-6; D gene unclear. Trimming removed 5 bases at V and 0 bases at J, with 20 bases between. This CDR3 region has 19 residues. The V gene's germline CDR1 is LNHDA and CDR2 SQIVND (reference sequence). Filled out from reference TRBV19 and TRBJ2-6, the complete variable domain reads DGGITQSPKYLFRKEGQNVTLSCEQNLNHDAMYWYRQDPGQGLRLIYYSQIVNDFQKGDIAEGYSVSREKKESFPLTVTSAQKNPTAFYLCASSFAARTSSSGANVLTFGAGSRLTVL.

This sequence joins TRBV19 and TRBJ2-1; 16 bases fit TRBD2. V lost 5 bases, J lost 8 bases, and 6 bases stayed unmatched. This CDR3 has 16 residues. From germline, CDR1 is LNHDA and CDR2 SQIVND (reference sequence). In nucleotides, the CDR3 is TGTGCCAGTAGTTACGGGACTAGCGGGGGGGCCCATGAGCAGTTCTTC. It translates to CASSYGTSGGAHEQFF.

This chain uses TRBV7-3 with TRBJ2-3; 11 positions agree with TRBD2. This CDR3 contains 19 residues. Germline CDR1 is SGHTA and CDR2 is FQGTGA. The trim removed 1 base at V and 0 bases at J, leaving 9 bases unmatched. CDR3 sequence reads: CASSLKALAGGGSTDTQYF. The CDR3 nucleotides are TGTGCCAGCAGCTTAAAGGCGCTAGCGGGGGGCGGTAGCACAGATACGCAGTATTTT. The full variable domain, in which reference TRBV7-3 and TRBJ2-3 provide the parts outside the CDR3, is GAGVSQTPSNKVTEKGKYVELRCDPISGHTALYWYRQSLGQGPEFLIYFQGTGAADDSGLPNDRFFAVRPEGSVSTLKIQRTERGDSAVYLCASSLKALAGGGSTDTQYFGPGTRLTVL.

This clone has only a few counts. V and J are TRBV28 and TRBJ1-5; D is ambiguous. This CDR3 comprises 15 residues. Germline assignment: CDR1 MDHEN and CDR2 SYDVKM. The V and J ends lost 6 bases and 0 bases respectively, with 12 bases between them. For the CDR3, the DNA is TGTGCCAGCAGGAAACAGACTTATAGCAATCAGCCCCAGCATTTT. This sequence encodes CASRKQTYSNQPQHF.

A remark on this clone: Other DNA sequences in this specimen translate into the identical CDR3. The genes are TRBV7-2 and TRBJ2-1, with no clear D. This CDR3 is 11 amino acids long. V gave up 5 bases and J gave up 4 bases, with 3 bases separating them. Germline V gene data show CDR1 as SGHTA and CDR2 as FQGNSA. CDR3 sequence reads: CASSGYNEQFF. Here the CDR3 DNA reads TGTGCCAGCAGCGGATACAATGAGCAGTTCTTC.

This clone is a singleton in its sample. The chain has TRBV5-6 and TRBJ1-5; D remains unclear. The germline CDR1 and CDR2 sequences are SGHDT and YYEEEE. Trimming removed 3 bases at V and 6 bases at J, with 13 bases between. The CDR3 is 14 residues long. CDR3: CASSSNEGAQPQHF. CDR3 sequence (DNA): TGTGCCAGCAGCTCAAACGAAGGAGCTCAGCCCCAGCATTTT. Using reference TRBV5-6 and TRBJ1-5 for the parts outside the CDR3, the full variable domain is DAGVTQSPTHLIKTRGQQVTLRCSPKSGHDTVSWYQQALGQGPQFIFQYYEEEERQRGNFPDRFSGHQFPNYSSELNVNALLLGDSALYLCASSSNEGAQPQHFGDGTRLSIL.

In its sample, this clone was seen once. This chain uses TRBV29-1 with TRBJ2-2; D ambiguous. The germline V gene has CDR1 SQVTM and CDR2 ANQGSEA. This CDR3 has 14 residues. V shed 4 bases and J shed 4 bases, with 13 bases lying between them. Here the CDR3 DNA reads TGCAGCGTTGTCCCCTTAGTATCCACCGGGGAGCTGTTTTTT. Residues: CSVVPLVSTGELFF.